The 13 T cell receptor beta chains below were found in one sample sequenced in a study of blood T cells in healthy people across ages. Through a sample-barcoded 5' primer and a J-beta primer mix, a second PCR was run for about 6 to 12 cycles. TCRdb used MiXCR to reprocess the 5' RACE reads, holding one entry per CDR3 protein. The table includes about 770,000 distinct CDR3 sequences, approximately 44% detected once. The specimen sequenced was blood. The receptors come from a man aged 55 to 70 in good health.

This chain uses TRBV7-9 with TRBJ2-1, with D perhaps given as TRBD1 or TRBD2 (5 bases each). V shed 6 bases and J shed 10 bases, with 13 bases lying between them. The CDR3 is 12 amino acids. CDR1 is SEHNR, CDR2 FQNEAQ, per germline (reference sequence). CDR3 sequence reads: CASRTRDGEQFF. The CDR3 DNA is TGTGCCAGCAGGACACGGGACGGAGAGCAGTTCTTC.

This clonotype was seen only a few times. This CDR3 is CSASPGQAAYGYTF. As DNA, the CDR3 is TGCAGTGCTAGCCCCGGACAGGCAGCCTATGGCTACACCTTC. V is TRBV20-1 and J is TRBJ1-2; 7 bases align to TRBD1. V lost 3 bases, J lost 4 bases, and 8 bases stayed unmatched. The germline V gene encodes CDR1 DFQATT and CDR2 SNEGSKA (reference sequence). This CDR3 has 14 residues.

For the CDR3, the DNA is TGTGCCAGCACCCGGGCCGAGTCGCATGAGCAGTTCTTC. It encodes CASTRAESHEQFF. The chain recombines TRBV2 with TRBJ2-1, with D hard to call. Germline CDR1 and CDR2: SNHLY and FYNNEI. The V gene lost 7 bases and the J gene lost 8 bases, with 15 bases spanning the gap. The CDR3 contains 13 residues.

The chain combines TRBV3-1 with TRBJ1-5, with D tentatively TRBD1 (6 bases). The CDR3 is 16 residues long. The V end was cut by 1 base, the J end by 4 bases, with 14 bases between. The germline V gene has CDR1 LGHDT and CDR2 YNNKEL (reference sequence). The DNA for the CDR3 is TGTGCCAGCAGCCAAGGCATTGGACAGTCAAATCAGCCCCAGCATTTT. Amino acid sequence: CASSQGIGQSNQPQHF.

The table lists this clonotype with a few counts. The chain links TRBV12-3 or TRBV12-4 to TRBJ2-7; 9 nucleotides align to TRBD1. Losses at the gene ends were 5 bases for V and 0 bases for J; bases not matched to a gene: 5. The CDR3 is 15 amino acids. CDR3 DNA: TGTGCCAGCAGTAACCGGGACAGGGACTCCTACGAGCAGTACTTC. Translated: CASSNRDRDSYEQYF.

The chain links TRBV6-5 to TRBJ2-3, with TRBD2 matching 8 bases. Trimming took 2 bases from V and 1 from J; bases not matched to a gene: 5. This CDR3 comprises 16 residues. Per the germline V gene, CDR1 is MNHEY and CDR2 is SVGAGI. The chain's CDR3 is CASSYEAGGRTDTQYF. The CDR3 nucleotides read TGTGCCAGCAGTTACGAGGCGGGGGGCCGCACAGATACGCAGTATTTT.

J is TRBJ2-5 and V is TRBV7-6; 13 positions agree with TRBD2. V dropped 5 bases and J dropped 2; count of bases not matched to a gene: 5. This CDR3 spans 16 amino acids. CDR1 and CDR2 (germline): SGHVS, FNYEAQ. The CDR3 reads CASSRRTSGGQETQYF. CDR3 sequence (DNA): TGTGCCAGCAGCCGCCGGACTAGCGGGGGTCAAGAGACCCAGTACTTC. Based on the CDR3 plus reference TRBV7-6 and TRBJ2-5, the full variable domain is GAGVSQSPRYKVTKRGQDVALRCDPISGHVSLYWYRQALGQGPEFLTYFNYEAQQDKSGLPNDRFSAERPEGSISTLTIQRTEQRDSAMYRCASSRRTSGGQETQYFGPGTRLLVL.

The chain's CDR3 is CASISGQVYSPLHF. CDR3 DNA: TGTGCCAGCATCTCTGGACAGGTGTATTCACCCCTCCACTTT. V gene TRBV7-9 combines with J gene TRBJ1-6; 7 bases are a match to TRBD1. Germline values: CDR1 SEHNR, CDR2 FQNEAQ (reference sequence). The ends lost 7 bases at V and 8 bases at J; junction bases unmatched: 8. The CDR3 has 14 residues.

This chain joins TRBV11-2 and TRBJ1-2; D not certain. V was clipped by 6 bases and J by 0 bases, with 14 bases between them. CDR3 length: 15 amino acids. Germline assignment: CDR1 SGHAT and CDR2 FQNNGV. In nucleotides, the CDR3 is TGTGCCAGCAGTCTCACGGACGGTACTAACTATGGCTACACCTTC. This codes for CASSLTDGTNYGYTF.

Of note for this clonotype: One junction end disagrees with the germline gene, perhaps due to a read error. The rearrangement links TRBV29-1 to TRBJ2-5; unclear D gene. This CDR3 spans 13 amino acids. Germline CDR1 is SQVTM and CDR2 is ANQGSEA. CDR3 loop: CSVEAPYQEAQYF. CDR3 DNA: TGCAGCGTTGAAGCACCGTACCAAGAGGCCCAGTACTTC.

With regard to this clonotype: A much bigger clone sits one base away, suggesting this may be a read error. The V gene is TRBV2, the J gene TRBJ1-4, with a possible D match to TRBD1 (5 bases). From germline, CDR1 is SNHLY and CDR2 FYNNEI. The CDR3 is 12 amino acids. In DNA, the CDR3 is TGTTCCAGCAGGGCAACTAATGAAAAACTGTTTTTT. Its protein product is CSSRATNEKLFF. Complete variable domain (other parts from reference TRBV2 and TRBJ1-4): EPEVTQTPSHQVTQMGQEVILRCVPISNHLYFYWYRQILGQKVEFLVSFYNNEISEKSEIFDDQFSVERPDGSNFTLKIRSTKLEDSAMYFCSSRATNEKLFFGSGTQLSVL.

This clonotype was seen a handful of times. J is TRBJ2-4 and V is TRBV6-6; D remains ambiguous. The V end was cut by 6 bases, the J end by 5 bases, with 8 bases between. CDR1 and CDR2 from the germline V gene are MNHNY and SVGAGI (reference sequence). This CDR3 has 12 amino acids. The CDR3 is CASSPAENIQYF. DNA for the CDR3: TGTGCCAGCAGCCCTGCCGAAAACATTCAGTACTTC.

This clonotype was seen a handful of times. V is TRBV7-9 and J is TRBJ2-3; possible D gene TRBD1, 6 bases. The V gene lost 2 bases and the J gene lost 4 bases, with 16 bases spanning the gap. The CDR3 loop spans 16 amino acids. Germline V gives CDR1 SEHNR, CDR2 FQNEAQ (reference sequence). The CDR3 loop is CASSLSGQTRADTQYF. CDR3 DNA: TGTGCCAGCAGCTTAAGTGGACAGACTCGTGCAGATACGCAGTATTTT.